This T cell receptor (beta chain) emerged from a study of Graves' ophthalmopathy and Graves' hyperthyroidism. RNA transcripts were the source from which TCR beta CDR3 regions were amplified. HTBI-primed RT-PCR formed the first round, and a multiplex PCR formed the second. TCRdb used MiXCR to reprocess the multiplex PCR reads, holding one entry per CDR3 protein. The sample yields 650,000 to 800,000 distinct CDR3 sequences, over 40% seen once. V lost 6 bases and J lost 5, with 17 bases in between. CDR1 is LNHDA and CDR2 is SQIVND in the germline V gene (reference sequence). This CDR3 spans 14 amino acids.

The sequence was collected from an adult man with Graves' ophthalmopathy. The sequencing sample was made of peripheral blood. The gene calls are TRBV19 and TRBJ2-7, with D unclear. The CDR3: CASRIPGRAHEQYF. The CDR3 coding sequence is TGTGCCAGTAGGATACCAGGCAGAGCCCACGAGCAGTACTTC.